The 17 T cell receptor beta chains given below trace back to one sample, sequenced in a study of T cells in Graves' hyperthyroidism and ophthalmopathy. Researchers took RNA transcripts and amplified the TCR beta CDR3 regions from them. Initially, a first-round RT-PCR of the TCR CDR3 employed the HTBI primer set. TCRdb re-derived calls from the multiplex PCR reads in MiXCR, one entry per CDR3 protein. The sample carries around 290,000 distinct CDR3 sequences, about 15% recorded once. Sequencing input: blood. These receptors originate from a woman in her fifties or sixties with Graves' ophthalmopathy.

This rearrangement joins TRBV7-7 to TRBJ2-2; the D is unclear. The CDR3 runs 14 residues. The germline gives CDR1 SSHAT, CDR2 FNYEAQ (reference sequence). V was pared by 2 bases and J by 2 bases, with 6 bases between. The CDR3 DNA sequence: TGTGCCAGCAGCTTACAGCGAAACACCGGGGAGCTGTTTTTT. This sequence encodes CASSLQRNTGELFF.

There are a few counts of this clonotype. The J gene is TRBJ2-3, the V gene TRBV7-6, with TRBD1 identical over 11 bases. CDR3 length: 15 amino acids. Germline V gene sequence: CDR1 SGHVS, CDR2 FNYEAQ. The J segment lost 4 bases and the V segment lost 5 bases, leaving 5 bases of the junction unmatched. The DNA for the CDR3 is TGTGCCAGCAGCCCGGACAGGGGGCTTTCAGATACGCAGTATTTT. It is translated as CASSPDRGLSDTQYF.

At least ten counts were recorded for this clonotype. The gene calls are TRBV9 and TRBJ2-1, with D possibly TRBD2 on 5 matching bases. V was clipped by 3 bases and J by 2 bases, with 9 bases between them. From germline, CDR1 is SGDLS and CDR2 YYNGEE. This CDR3 has 14 amino acids. The CDR3 region has the DNA TGTGCCAGCAGCGAGTTGGGAGCCTACAATGAGCAGTTCTTC. It yields the protein CASSELGAYNEQFF.

This clonotype was picked up many times. The V gene is TRBV11-1, the J gene TRBJ2-5; 9 bases align to TRBD2. Germline CDR1 reads SGHAT; CDR2 reads FQDESV (reference sequence). J gave up 0 bases and V 5 bases, and 13 bases lay outside the gene matches. The CDR3 contains 18 residues. CDR3: CASSPSGKAGTYQETQYF. For the CDR3, the DNA is TGTGCCAGCAGCCCTAGCGGGAAAGCGGGGACGTACCAAGAGACCCAGTACTTC.

There are many counts of this clonotype. The chain carries TRBV6-1 and TRBJ2-4; the D is unclear. The CDR3 is 14 residues long. V lost 5 bases and J 7 bases, leaving 15 bases between the germline ends. Per germline, CDR1 MNHNS and CDR2 SASEGT. CDR3 loop: CASSLGFQGNIQYF. The CDR3 nucleotides are TGTGCCAGCAGTCTGGGCTTCCAAGGGAACATTCAGTACTTC.

In its sample, this clonotype was seen many times. The chain couples TRBV12-3 or TRBV12-4 to TRBJ2-5, with 7 positions matching TRBD1. V lost 4 bases, J lost 3 bases, and 2 bases stayed unmatched. CDR3 length: 13 residues. CDR3 amino acids: CASSSGTEETQYF. CDR3 nucleotides: TGTGCCAGCAGTTCTGGGACAGAAGAGACCCAGTACTTC.

This clonotype has ten or more counts. The chain couples TRBV6-1 to TRBJ1-1; maybe TRBD1 (5 bases). Germline assignment: CDR1 MNHNS and CDR2 SASEGT. The CDR3 length is 16 residues. Trimming took off 2 bases at V and 3 bases at J, with 16 bases between the two ends. The CDR3 is CASSEQVGAWDTEAFF. The CDR3 coding sequence is TGTGCCAGCAGTGAACAAGTTGGGGCCTGGGACACTGAAGCTTTCTTT.

This clonotype was found a few times. This rearrangement joins TRBV19 to TRBJ1-2; TRBD1 agrees at 7 bases. The CDR3 is made up of 18 amino acids. V was pared by 7 bases and J by 0 bases, with 17 bases of the junction left unmatched. CDR1 is LNHDA and CDR2 is SQIVND in the germline V gene (reference sequence). The CDR3 DNA is TGTGCCAGTACCGTGAATCGGGCAGGGGGTTCGGCTAACTATGGCTACACCTTC. It yields the protein CASTVNRAGGSANYGYTF.

The V call is TRBV7-9, the J call TRBJ2-6; D is unresolved. Trimming pared 5 bases from V and 0 bases from J, leaving 8 bases between. Germline loops: CDR1 SEHNR, CDR2 FQNEAQ (reference sequence). The CDR3 is made up of 15 amino acids. CDR3 amino acids: CASSLSYSGANVLTF. The DNA of the CDR3 is TGTGCCAGCAGCCTCTCCTACTCTGGGGCCAACGTCCTGACTTTC.

This clonotype appeared many times. The chain is built from TRBV2 and TRBJ1-5; D is possibly TRBD1 (6 bases). Trimming took 4 bases from V and 4 from J, leaving 11 bases between them. The CDR3 is 14 amino acids. Germline V gives CDR1 SNHLY, CDR2 FYNNEI. The CDR3 sequence is CASSGGTQNQPQHF. CDR3 nucleotide sequence: TGTGCCAGCAGTGGAGGGACACAGAATCAGCCCCAGCATTTT.

This clonotype showed up many times. The J gene is TRBJ2-7, the V gene TRBV7-9, with a weak D call TRBD1 (6 bases). The V end lost 1 base, the J end lost 3 bases, and 10 bases lay between the germline ends. The CDR3 is made up of 14 amino acids. Germline CDR1 SEHNR, CDR2 FQNEAQ (reference sequence). The CDR3 protein is CASSLDREFYEQYF. CDR3 sequence (DNA): TGTGCCAGCAGCTTAGACAGGGAATTCTACGAGCAGTACTTC.

This clonotype was seen a few times. This chain links TRBV27 with TRBJ2-5; possible D gene TRBD2, 6 bases. Germline loops: CDR1 MNHEY, CDR2 SMNVEV (reference sequence). V shed 7 bases and J shed 5 bases, with 20 bases lying between them. This CDR3 region has 15 residues. DNA of the CDR3: TGTGCCAGCACTCTAGTCCGGGACTGGCACGAGACCCAGTACTTC. Translation: CASTLVRDWHETQYF.

The chain links TRBV11-2 to TRBJ2-7; no reliable D call. Trimming shortened V by 5 bases and J by 2 bases, and 13 bases separated the two germline ends. Germline loops: CDR1 SGHAT, CDR2 FQNNGV. The CDR3 has 14 residues. The chain's CDR3 is CASSTAGLPYEQYF. The CDR3 DNA sequence: TGTGCCAGCAGCACCGCCGGGCTCCCCTACGAGCAGTACTTC.

This clonotype was seen many times. V gene TRBV20-1 combines with J gene TRBJ2-1; D is ambiguous. CDR3 length equals 11 residues. Trimming took off 3 bases at V and 12 bases at J, with 12 bases between the two ends. CDR1 is DFQATT, CDR2 SNEGSKA, per germline (reference sequence). The CDR3 nucleotides are TGCAGTGCTAGTTGGGGAAAACCGCAGTTCTTC. This translates into CSASWGKPQFF.

The table lists this clonotype with a few counts. Mismatch with germline at one junction end may stem from a read error. V is TRBV3-1 and J is TRBJ1-1, with D tentatively TRBD1 (5 bases). The germline V gene has CDR1 LGHDT and CDR2 YNNKEL (reference sequence). The CDR3 totals 13 residues. The DNA of the CDR3 is TGTGTCAGCAGCCAAAGGGGCTACACTGAAGCTTTCTTT. Its translation: CVSSQRGYTEAFF.

This clonotype was seen at least ten times. The gene calls are TRBV11-2 and TRBJ2-1; D possibly matches TRBD1 or TRBD2 (5 bases each). The germline gives CDR1 SGHAT, CDR2 FQNNGV. CDR3 length equals 15 residues. V shed 5 bases and J shed 2 bases, with 13 bases lying between them. For the CDR3, the DNA is TGTGCCAGCAGCCCCCTGAGGGGCCCCTACAATGAGCAGTTCTTC. It encodes CASSPLRGPYNEQFF.

A few counts support this clonotype. The chain recombines TRBV9 with TRBJ1-1; D gene ambiguous. The CDR3 totals 14 residues. V lost 6 bases and J 3 bases, leaving 15 bases between the germline ends. The V gene's germline CDR1 is SGDLS and CDR2 YYNGEE. The CDR3 loop reads CASNNNVDDTEAFF. DNA of the CDR3: TGTGCCAGCAACAACAACGTGGATGACACTGAAGCTTTCTTT.